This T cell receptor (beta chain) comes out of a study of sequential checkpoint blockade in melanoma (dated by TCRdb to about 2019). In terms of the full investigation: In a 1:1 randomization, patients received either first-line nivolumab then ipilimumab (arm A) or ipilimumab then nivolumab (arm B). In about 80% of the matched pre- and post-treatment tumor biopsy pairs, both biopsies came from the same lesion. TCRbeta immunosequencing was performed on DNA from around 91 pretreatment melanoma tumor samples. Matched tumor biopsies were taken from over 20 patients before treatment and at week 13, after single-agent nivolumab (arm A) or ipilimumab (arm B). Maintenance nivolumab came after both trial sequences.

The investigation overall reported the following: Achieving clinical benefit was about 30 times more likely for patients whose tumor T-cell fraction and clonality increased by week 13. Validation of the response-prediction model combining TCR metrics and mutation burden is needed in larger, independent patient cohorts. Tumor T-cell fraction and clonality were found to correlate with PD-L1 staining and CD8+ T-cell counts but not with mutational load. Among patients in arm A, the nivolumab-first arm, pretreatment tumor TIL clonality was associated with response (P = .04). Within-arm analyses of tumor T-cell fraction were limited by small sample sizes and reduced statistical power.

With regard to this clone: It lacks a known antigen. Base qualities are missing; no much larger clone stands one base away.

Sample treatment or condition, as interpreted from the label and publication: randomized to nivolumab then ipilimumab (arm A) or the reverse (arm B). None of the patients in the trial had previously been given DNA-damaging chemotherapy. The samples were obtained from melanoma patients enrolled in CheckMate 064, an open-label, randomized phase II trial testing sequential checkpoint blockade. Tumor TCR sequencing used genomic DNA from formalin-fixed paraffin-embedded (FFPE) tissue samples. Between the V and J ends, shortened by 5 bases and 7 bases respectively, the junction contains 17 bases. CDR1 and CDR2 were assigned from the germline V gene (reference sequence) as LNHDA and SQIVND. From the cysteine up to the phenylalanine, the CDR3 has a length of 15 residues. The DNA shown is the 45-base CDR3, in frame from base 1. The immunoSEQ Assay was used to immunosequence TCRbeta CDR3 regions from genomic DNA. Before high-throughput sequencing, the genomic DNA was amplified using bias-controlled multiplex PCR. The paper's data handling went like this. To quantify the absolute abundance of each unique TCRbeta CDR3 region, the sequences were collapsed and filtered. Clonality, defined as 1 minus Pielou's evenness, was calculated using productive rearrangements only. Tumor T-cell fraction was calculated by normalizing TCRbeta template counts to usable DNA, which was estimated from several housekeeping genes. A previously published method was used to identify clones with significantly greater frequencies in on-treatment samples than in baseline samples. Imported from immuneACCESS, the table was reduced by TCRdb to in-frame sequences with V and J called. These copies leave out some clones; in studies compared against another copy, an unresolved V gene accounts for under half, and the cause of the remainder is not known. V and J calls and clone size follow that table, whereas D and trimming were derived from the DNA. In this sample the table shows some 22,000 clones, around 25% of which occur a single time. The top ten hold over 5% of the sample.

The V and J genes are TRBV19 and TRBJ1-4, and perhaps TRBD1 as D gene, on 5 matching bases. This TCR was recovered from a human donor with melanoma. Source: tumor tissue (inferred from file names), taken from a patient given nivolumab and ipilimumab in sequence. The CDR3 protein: CASSLGTDLFEKLFF. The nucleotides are TGTGCCAGTAGTCTCGGGACGGATCTTTTTGAAAAACTGTTTTTT.